The clone carrying this T cell receptor beta chain was seen only a few times. Its cognate antigen is unknown. Trimming cost V 8 bases and J 2 bases; bases outside gene matches: 2. CDR1 is KGHSH, CDR2 LQKENI, per germline. This CDR3 spans 13 amino acids. This entry comes from a study of cytomegalovirus exposure and HLA in healthy donors. Study results and caveats: While the bulk of TCR sequences proved rare, some public TCRs turned up in many donors. Judged likely to be a sequencing artifact was a cluster of highly shared sequence variants.

Primers for the PCR totalled 60 Vbeta and 13 Jbeta. Assay used: immunoSEQ multiplex PCR; TCRdb lists only in-frame clones, some missing. The table has 150,000 to 200,000 clones, 86% seen once. This sequence joins TRBV18 and TRBJ2-5; 10 bases agree with TRBD2. The sample taken for sequencing was PBMCs. This receptor was taken from a woman between 18 and 30 years old in good health and CMV-seronegative. CDR3 protein: CASILAGQETQYF. The CDR3 coding sequence is TGTGCCAGCATACTAGCGGGACAAGAGACCCAGTACTTC.